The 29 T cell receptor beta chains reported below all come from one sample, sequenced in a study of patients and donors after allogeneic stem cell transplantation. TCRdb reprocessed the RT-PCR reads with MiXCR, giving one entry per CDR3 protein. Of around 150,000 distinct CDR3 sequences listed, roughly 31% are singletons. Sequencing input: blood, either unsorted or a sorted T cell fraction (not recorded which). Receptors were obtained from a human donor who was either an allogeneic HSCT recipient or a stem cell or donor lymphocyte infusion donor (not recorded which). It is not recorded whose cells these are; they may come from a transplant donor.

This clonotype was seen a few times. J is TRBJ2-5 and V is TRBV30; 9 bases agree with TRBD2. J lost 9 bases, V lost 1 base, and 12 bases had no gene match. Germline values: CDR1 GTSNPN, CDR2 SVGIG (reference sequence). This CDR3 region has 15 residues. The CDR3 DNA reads TGTGCCTGGAGTGAAGGTCTAGCGGGATCAGAATCCCAGTACTTC. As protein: CAWSEGLAGSESQYF.

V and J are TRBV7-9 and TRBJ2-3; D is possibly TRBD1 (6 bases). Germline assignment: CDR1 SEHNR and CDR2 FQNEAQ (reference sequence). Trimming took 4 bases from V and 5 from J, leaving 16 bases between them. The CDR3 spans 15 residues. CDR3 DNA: TGTGCCAGCAGCTACAGGACAGTCCACAAAGATACGCAGTATTTT. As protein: CASSYRTVHKDTQYF.

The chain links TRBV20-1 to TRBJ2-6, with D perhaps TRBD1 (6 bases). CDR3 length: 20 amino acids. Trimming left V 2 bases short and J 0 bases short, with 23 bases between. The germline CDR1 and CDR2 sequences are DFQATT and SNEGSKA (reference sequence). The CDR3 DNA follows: TGCAGTGCTAGACCCAGAGGCGGCCAGGGGAGTTTCTCTGGGGCCAACGTCCTGACTTTC. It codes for CSARPRGGQGSFSGANVLTF.

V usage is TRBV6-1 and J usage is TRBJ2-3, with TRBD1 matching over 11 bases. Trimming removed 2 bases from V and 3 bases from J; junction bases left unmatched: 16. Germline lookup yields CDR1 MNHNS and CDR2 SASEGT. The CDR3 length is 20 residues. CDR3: CASSERRPGQGVIGTDTQYF. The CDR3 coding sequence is TGTGCCAGCAGTGAAAGGAGGCCGGGACAGGGGGTTATCGGGACAGATACGCAGTATTTT.

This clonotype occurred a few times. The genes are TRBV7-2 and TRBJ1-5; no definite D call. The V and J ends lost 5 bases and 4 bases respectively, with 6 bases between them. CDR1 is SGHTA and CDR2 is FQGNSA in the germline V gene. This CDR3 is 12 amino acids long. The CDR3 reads CASSESNQPQHF. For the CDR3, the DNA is TGTGCCAGCAGCGAGAGTAATCAGCCCCAGCATTTT.

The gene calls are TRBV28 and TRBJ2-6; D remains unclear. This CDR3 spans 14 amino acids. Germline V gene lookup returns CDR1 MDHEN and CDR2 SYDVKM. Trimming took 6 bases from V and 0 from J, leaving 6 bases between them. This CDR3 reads CASSRPSGANVLTF. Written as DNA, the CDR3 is TGTGCCAGCAGCCGTCCCTCTGGGGCCAACGTCCTGACTTTC.

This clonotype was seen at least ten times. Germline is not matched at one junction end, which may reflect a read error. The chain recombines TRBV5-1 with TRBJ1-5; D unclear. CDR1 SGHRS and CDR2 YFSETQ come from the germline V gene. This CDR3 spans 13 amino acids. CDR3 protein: CASSLDGNQPQHF. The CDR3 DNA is TGTGCCAGCAGCTTAGATGGCAATCAGCCCCAGCATTTT. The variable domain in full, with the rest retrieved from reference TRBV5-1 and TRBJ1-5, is KAGVTQTPRYLIKTRGQQVTLSCSPISGHRSVSWYQQTPGQGLQFLFEYFSETQRNKGNFPGRFSGRQFSNSRSEMNVSTLELGDSALYLCASSLDGNQPQHFGDGTRLSIL.

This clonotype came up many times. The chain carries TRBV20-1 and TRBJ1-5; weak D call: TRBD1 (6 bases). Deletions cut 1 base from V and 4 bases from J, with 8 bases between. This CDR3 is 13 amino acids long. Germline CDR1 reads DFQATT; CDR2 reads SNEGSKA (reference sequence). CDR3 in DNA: TGCAGTGCTAGAGTGGGGGCGAATCAGCCCCAGCATTTT. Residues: CSARVGANQPQHF.

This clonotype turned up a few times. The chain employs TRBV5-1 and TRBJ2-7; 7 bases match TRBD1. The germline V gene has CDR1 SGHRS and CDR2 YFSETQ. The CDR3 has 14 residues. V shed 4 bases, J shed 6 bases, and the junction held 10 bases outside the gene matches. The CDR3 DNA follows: TGCGCCAGCAGCATACAGGGGCAATTTTCCGAGCAGTACTTC. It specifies CASSIQGQFSEQYF.

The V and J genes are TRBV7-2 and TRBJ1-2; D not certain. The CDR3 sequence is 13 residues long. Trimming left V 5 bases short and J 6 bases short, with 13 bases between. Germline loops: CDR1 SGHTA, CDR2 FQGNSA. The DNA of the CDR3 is TGTGCCAGCAGCCGTACGGGGTGGGATGGCTACACCTTC. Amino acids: CASSRTGWDGYTF.

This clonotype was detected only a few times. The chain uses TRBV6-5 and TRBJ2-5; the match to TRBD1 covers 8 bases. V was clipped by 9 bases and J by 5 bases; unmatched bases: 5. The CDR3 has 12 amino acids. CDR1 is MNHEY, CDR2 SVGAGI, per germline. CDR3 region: CASGQGWETQYF. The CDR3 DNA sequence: TGTGCCAGTGGACAGGGTTGGGAGACCCAGTACTTC.

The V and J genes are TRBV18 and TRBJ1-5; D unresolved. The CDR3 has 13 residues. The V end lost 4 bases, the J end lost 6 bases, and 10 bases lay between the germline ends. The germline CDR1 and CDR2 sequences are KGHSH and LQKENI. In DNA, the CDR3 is TGTGCCAGCTCACAGGACGGAGGTCAGCCCCAGCATTTT. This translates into CASSQDGGQPQHF. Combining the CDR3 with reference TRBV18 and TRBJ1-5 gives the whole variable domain NAGVMQNPRHLVRRRGQEARLRCSPMKGHSHVYWYRQLPEEGLKFMVYLQKENIIDESGMPKERFSAEFPKEGPSILRIQQVVRGDSAAYFCASSQDGGQPQHFGDGTRLSIL.

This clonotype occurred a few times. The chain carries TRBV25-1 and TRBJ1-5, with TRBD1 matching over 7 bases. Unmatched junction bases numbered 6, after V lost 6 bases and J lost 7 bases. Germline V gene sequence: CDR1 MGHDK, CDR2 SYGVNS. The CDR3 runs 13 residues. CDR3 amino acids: CASSPQGWQPQHF. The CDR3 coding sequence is TGTGCCAGCAGCCCACAGGGGTGGCAGCCCCAGCATTTT.

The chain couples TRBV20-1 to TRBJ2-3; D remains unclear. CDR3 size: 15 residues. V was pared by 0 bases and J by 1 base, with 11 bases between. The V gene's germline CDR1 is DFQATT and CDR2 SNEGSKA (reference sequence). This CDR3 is CSARESSRGTDTQYF. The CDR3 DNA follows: TGCAGTGCTAGAGAATCCTCTCGGGGCACAGATACGCAGTATTTT.

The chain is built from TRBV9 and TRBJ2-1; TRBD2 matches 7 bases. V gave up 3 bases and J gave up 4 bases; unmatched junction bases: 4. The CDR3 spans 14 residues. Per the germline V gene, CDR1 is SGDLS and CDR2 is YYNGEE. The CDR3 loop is CASSATSKYNEQFF. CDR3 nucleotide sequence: TGTGCCAGCAGCGCGACTAGCAAATACAATGAGCAGTTCTTC.

This CDR3 is CASSLVDSEAFF. The CDR3 DNA reads TGTGCCAGCAGCTTAGTCGACAGTGAAGCTTTCTTT. The V gene is TRBV7-8, the J gene TRBJ1-1, with TRBD1 as a possible D gene (5 bases). The germline CDR1 and CDR2 sequences are SGHVS and FQNEAQ. The germline V and J ends were trimmed by 1 base and 7 bases, with 7 bases remaining between them. The CDR3 has 12 amino acids.

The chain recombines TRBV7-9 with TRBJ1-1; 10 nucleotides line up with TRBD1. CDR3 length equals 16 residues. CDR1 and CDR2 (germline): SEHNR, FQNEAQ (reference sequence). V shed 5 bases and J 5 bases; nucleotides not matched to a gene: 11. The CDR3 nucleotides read TGTGCCAGCAGCCAACCCCGACAGGGGGCCTGGACTGAAGCTTTCTTT. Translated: CASSQPRQGAWTEAFF.

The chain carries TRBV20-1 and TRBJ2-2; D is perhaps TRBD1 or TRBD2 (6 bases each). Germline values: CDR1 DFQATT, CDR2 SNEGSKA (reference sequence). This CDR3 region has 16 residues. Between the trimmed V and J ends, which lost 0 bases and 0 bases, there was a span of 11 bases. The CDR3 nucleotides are TGCAGTGCTAGAGATCCGGGGGCGGCGAACACCGGGGAGCTGTTTTTT. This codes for CSARDPGAANTGELFF.

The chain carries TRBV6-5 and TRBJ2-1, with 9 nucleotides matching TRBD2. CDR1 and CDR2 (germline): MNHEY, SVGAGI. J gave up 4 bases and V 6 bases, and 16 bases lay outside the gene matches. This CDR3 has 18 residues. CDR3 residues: CASRPRVAGLAGYNEQFF. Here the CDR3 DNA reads TGTGCCAGCAGGCCCCGGGTTGCGGGGCTAGCGGGGTACAATGAGCAGTTCTTC.

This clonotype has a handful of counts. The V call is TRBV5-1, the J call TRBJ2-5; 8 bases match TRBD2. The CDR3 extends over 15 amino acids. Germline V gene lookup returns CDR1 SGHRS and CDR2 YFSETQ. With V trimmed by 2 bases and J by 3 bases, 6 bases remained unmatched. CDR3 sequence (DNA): TGCGCCAGCAGCTTAGCGGGAGCGGGAAAAGAGACCCAGTACTTC. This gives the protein CASSLAGAGKETQYF.

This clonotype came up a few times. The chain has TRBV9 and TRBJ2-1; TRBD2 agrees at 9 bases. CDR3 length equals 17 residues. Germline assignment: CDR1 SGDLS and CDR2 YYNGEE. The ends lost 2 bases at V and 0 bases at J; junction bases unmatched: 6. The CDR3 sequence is CASSVSSGSHSYNEQFF. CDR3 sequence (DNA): TGTGCCAGCAGCGTGAGTAGCGGGAGTCACTCCTACAATGAGCAGTTCTTC.

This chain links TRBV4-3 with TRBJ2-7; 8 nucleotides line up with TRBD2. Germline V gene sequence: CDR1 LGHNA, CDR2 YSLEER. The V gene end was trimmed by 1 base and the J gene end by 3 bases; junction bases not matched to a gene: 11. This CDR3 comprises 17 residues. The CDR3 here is CASSQGLANGAGYEQYF. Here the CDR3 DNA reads TGCGCCAGCAGCCAAGGACTAGCGAACGGAGCAGGCTACGAGCAGTACTTC.

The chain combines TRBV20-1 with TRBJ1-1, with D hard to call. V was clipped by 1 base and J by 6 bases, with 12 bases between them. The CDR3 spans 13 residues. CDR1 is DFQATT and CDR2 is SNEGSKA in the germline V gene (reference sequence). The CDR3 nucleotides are TGCAGTGCTAGAGGGACCGCGGGAGCTGAAGCTTTCTTT. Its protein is CSARGTAGAEAFF.

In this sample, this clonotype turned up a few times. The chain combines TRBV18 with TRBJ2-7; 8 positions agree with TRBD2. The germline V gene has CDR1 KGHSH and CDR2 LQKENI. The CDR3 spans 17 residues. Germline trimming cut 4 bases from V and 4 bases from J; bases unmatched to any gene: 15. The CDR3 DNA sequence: TGTGCCAGCTCACGCGTGAGTGGGAGCGGGAGAATTTACGAGCAGTACTTC. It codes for CASSRVSGSGRIYEQYF. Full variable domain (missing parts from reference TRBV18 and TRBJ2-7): NAGVMQNPRHLVRRRGQEARLRCSPMKGHSHVYWYRQLPEEGLKFMVYLQKENIIDESGMPKERFSAEFPKEGPSILRIQQVVRGDSAAYFCASSRVSGSGRIYEQYFGPGTRLTVT.

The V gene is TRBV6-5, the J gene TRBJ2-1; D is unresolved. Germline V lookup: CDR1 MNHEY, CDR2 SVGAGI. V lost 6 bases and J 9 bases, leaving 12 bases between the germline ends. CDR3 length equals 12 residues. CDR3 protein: CASSHGAVEQFF. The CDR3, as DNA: TGTGCCAGCAGCCACGGAGCAGTTGAGCAGTTCTTC.

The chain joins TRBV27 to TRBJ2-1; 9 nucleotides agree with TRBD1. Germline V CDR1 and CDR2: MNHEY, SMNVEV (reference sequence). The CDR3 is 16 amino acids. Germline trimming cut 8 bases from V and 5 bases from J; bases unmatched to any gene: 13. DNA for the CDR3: TGTGCCAGCTCCTTAATGGGACAGGGTATCGACAATGAGCAGTTCTTC. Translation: CASSLMGQGIDNEQFF.

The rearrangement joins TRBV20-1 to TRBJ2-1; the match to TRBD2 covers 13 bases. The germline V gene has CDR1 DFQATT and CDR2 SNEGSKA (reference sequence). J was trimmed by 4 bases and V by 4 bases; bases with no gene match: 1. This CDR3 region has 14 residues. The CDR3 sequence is CSATGLAGYNEQFF. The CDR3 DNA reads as TGCAGTGCTACGGGACTAGCGGGGTACAATGAGCAGTTCTTC.

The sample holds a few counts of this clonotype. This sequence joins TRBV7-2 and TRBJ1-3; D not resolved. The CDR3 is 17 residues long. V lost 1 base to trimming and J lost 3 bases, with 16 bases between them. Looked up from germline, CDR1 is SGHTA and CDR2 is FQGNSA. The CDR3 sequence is CASSLVEGGRVGNTIYF. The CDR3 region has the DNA TGTGCCAGCAGCTTAGTGGAGGGAGGGCGTGTTGGAAACACCATATATTTT.

The CDR3 loop is CATSWSPGPITGQYF. The CDR3 DNA reads TGTGCCACCAGCTGGTCCCCGGGACCAATTACGGGGCAGTACTTC. The chain uses TRBV15 and TRBJ2-7; TRBD1 or TRBD2 may be the D gene (5 bases each). Germline CDR1 is LNHNV and CDR2 is YYDKDF (reference sequence). CDR3 length: 15 amino acids. V was trimmed by 5 bases and J by 9 bases, leaving 23 bases between them.